What follows are 8 T cell receptor beta chains derived from one specimen sequenced in a study of blood T cells in healthy people across ages. A second roughly 6 to 12 cycle PCR used barcoded and J-beta primers. TCRdb itself ran the 5' RACE reads through MiXCR, one entry per CDR3 protein. Among 870,000 or so distinct CDR3 sequences listed, more than 25% were seen once. The sequenced sample was blood. These receptor sequences come from a woman of 80 years or more in good health.

This clonotype came up many times. The V and J genes are TRBV20-1 and TRBJ2-5; D tentatively fits TRBD1 or TRBD2 (6 bases each). Germline CDR1 is DFQATT and CDR2 is SNEGSKA (reference sequence). Trimming removed 6 bases at V and 4 bases at J, with 12 bases between. There are 12 residues in the CDR3. The CDR3 bases are TGCAGTGCCATGGGGGGCGTAGAGACCCAGTACTTC. Protein product: CSAMGGVETQYF.

This CDR3 reads CASSPREGLEETQYF. CDR3 coding DNA: TGTGCCAGCAGCCCCCGGGAGGGACTCGAAGAGACCCAGTACTTC. The chain couples TRBV3-1 to TRBJ2-5; 8 bases agree with TRBD2. Germline V gene data show CDR1 as LGHDT and CDR2 as YNNKEL (reference sequence). V gave up 4 bases and J gave up 3 bases; unmatched junction bases: 7. This CDR3 is built from 15 residues.

This clonotype was recorded at least ten times. The chain links TRBV20-1 to TRBJ2-7; 9 nucleotides agree with TRBD1. CDR1 DFQATT and CDR2 SNEGSKA come from the germline V gene (reference sequence). The CDR3 has 13 amino acids. V lost 4 bases and J lost 5; bases outside the gene matches: 6. The CDR3 nucleotides are TGCAGTGCTACCGGGACAGGGCATCACGAGCAGTACTTC. Residues: CSATGTGHHEQYF.

With regard to this clonotype: A much larger clone lies a single base off, so this may be a read error. V and J are TRBV6-5 and TRBJ2-1, with D perhaps TRBD1 or TRBD2 (5 bases each). In germline, CDR1 is MNHEY, CDR2 SVGAGI. The CDR3 contains 15 residues. CDR3 nucleotides: TGTGCCGGCAGTTACTCGGGGCAACGCTACAATGAGCAGTTCTTC. This codes for CAGSYSGQRYNEQFF.

This clonotype came up a few times. A read error may be the cause here, since a much bigger clone is one base away. The chain combines TRBV7-2 with TRBJ2-6; D might be TRBD1 (6 bases). This CDR3 spans 17 amino acids. Germline values: CDR1 SGHTA, CDR2 FQGNSA. CDR3 residues: CASSLAQGQSGANVRTF. As DNA, the CDR3 is TGTGCCAGCAGCTTAGCGCAGGGGCAATCTGGGGCCAACGTCCGGACTTTC.

This clonotype has ten or more counts. V is TRBV5-1 and J is TRBJ2-6, with D unclear. V was shortened by 0 bases and J by 4 bases, with 11 bases between the two germline ends. This CDR3 spans 16 amino acids. The germline V gene has CDR1 SGHRS and CDR2 YFSETQ. The CDR3 bases are TGCGCCAGCAGCTTGGCCGCTGGACCCGGGGCCAACGTCCTGACTTTC. Encoded protein: CASSLAAGPGANVLTF.

The chain joins TRBV7-9 to TRBJ1-4; D gene unclear. The CDR3 loop spans 16 amino acids. CDR1 and CDR2 (germline): SEHNR, FQNEAQ (reference sequence). Trimming pared 5 bases from V and 6 bases from J, leaving 19 bases between. CDR3: CASSIRVVGRDEKLFF. The DNA of the CDR3 is TGTGCCAGCAGCATTAGAGTTGTCGGGAGGGATGAAAAACTGTTTTTT.

The CDR3 DNA is TGTGCCACCAGTGGTTCCGGGACAGGGTACACCGGGGAGCTGTTTTTT. It translates to CATSGSGTGYTGELFF. The genes are TRBV24-1 and TRBJ2-2, with TRBD1 identical over 9 bases. The CDR3 runs 16 residues. Germline V gives CDR1 KGHDR, CDR2 SFDVKD. J lost 3 bases, V lost 5 bases, and 6 bases had no gene match.